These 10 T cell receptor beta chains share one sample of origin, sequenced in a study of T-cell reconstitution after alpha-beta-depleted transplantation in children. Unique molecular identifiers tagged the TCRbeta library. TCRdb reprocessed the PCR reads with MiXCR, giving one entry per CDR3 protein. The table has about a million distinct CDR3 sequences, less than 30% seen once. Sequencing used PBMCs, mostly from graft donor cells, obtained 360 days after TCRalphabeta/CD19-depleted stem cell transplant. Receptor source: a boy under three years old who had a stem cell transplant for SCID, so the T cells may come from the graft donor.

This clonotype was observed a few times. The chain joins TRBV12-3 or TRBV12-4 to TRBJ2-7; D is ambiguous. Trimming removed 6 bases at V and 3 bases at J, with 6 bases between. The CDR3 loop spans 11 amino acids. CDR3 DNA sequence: TGTGCCAGCAGGGGCTACTACGAGCAGTACTTC. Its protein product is CASRGYYEQYF.

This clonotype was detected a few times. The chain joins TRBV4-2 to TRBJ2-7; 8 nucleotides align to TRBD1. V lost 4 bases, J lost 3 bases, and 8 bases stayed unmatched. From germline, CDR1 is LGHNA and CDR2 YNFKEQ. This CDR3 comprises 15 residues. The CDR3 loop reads CASSRAPGQDYEQYF. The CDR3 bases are TGTGCCAGCAGCCGGGCTCCGGGACAGGACTACGAGCAGTACTTC.

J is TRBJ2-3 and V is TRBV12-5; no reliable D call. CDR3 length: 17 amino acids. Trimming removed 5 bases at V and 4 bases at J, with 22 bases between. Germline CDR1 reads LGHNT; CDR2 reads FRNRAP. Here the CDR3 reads CASGPDSGPTRADTQYF. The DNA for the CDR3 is TGTGCTAGTGGTCCTGACTCCGGACCTACCCGGGCAGATACGCAGTATTTT.

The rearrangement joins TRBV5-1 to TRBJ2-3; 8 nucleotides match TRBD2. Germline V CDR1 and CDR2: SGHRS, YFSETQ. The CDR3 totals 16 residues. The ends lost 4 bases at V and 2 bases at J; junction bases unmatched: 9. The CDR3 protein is CASSPGLGLPTDTQYF. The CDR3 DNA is TGCGCCAGCAGCCCGGGACTAGGACTCCCCACAGATACGCAGTATTTT. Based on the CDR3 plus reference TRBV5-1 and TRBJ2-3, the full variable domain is KAGVTQTPRYLIKTRGQQVTLSCSPISGHRSVSWYQQTPGQGLQFLFEYFSETQRNKGNFPGRFSGRQFSNSRSEMNVSTLELGDSALYLCASSPGLGLPTDTQYFGPGTRLTVL.

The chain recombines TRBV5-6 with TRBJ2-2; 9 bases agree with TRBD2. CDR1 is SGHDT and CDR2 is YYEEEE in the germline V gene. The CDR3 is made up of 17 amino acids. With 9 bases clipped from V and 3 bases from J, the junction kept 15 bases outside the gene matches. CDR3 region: CATGRGIAGDHTGELFF. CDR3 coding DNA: TGTGCCACCGGACGCGGCATAGCGGGGGATCACACCGGGGAGCTGTTTTTT.

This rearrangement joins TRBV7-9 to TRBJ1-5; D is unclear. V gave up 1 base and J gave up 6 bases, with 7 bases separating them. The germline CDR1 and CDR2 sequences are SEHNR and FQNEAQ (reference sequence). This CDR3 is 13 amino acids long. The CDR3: CASSLEKAQPQHF. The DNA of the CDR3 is TGTGCCAGCAGCTTAGAGAAGGCTCAGCCCCAGCATTTT. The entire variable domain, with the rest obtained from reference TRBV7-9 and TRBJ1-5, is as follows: DTGVSQNPRHKITKRGQNVTFRCDPISEHNRLYWYRQTLGQGPEFLTYFQNEAQLEKSRLLSDRFSAERPKGSFSTLEIQRTEQGDSAMYLCASSLEKAQPQHFGDGTRLSIL.

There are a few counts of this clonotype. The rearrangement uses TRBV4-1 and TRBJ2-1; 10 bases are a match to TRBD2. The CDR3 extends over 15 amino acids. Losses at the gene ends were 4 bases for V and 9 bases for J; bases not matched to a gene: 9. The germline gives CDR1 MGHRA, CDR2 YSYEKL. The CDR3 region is CASSLGSGGEGEQFF. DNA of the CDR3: TGCGCCAGCAGCCTGGGGAGCGGGGGGGAAGGTGAGCAGTTCTTC.

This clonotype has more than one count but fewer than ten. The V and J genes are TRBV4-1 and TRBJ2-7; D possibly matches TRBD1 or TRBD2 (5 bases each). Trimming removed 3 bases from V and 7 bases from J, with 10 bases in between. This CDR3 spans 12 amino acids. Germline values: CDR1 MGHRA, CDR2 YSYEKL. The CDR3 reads CASSHLWGEQYF. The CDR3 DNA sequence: TGCGCCAGCAGCCACTTATGGGGGGAGCAGTACTTC.

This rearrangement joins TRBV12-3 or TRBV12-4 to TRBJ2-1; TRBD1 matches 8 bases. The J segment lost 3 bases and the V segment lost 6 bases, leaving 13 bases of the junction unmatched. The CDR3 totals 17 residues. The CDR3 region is CASSPLLGQGFYNEQFF. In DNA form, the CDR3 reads TGTGCCAGCAGCCCCCTCCTCGGACAGGGATTCTACAATGAGCAGTTCTTC.

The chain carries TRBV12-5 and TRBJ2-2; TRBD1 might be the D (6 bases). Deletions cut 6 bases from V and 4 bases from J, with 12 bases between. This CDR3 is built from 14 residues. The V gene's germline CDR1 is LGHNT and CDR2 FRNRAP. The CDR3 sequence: CASGRTGTTGELFF. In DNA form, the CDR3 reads TGTGCTAGTGGCCGTACAGGGACCACCGGGGAGCTGTTTTTT. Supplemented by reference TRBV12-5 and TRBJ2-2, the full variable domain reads DARVTQTPRHKVTEMGQEVTMRCQPILGHNTVFWYRQTMMQGLELLAYFRNRAPLDDSGMPKDRFSAEMPDATLATLKIQPSEPRDSAVYFCASGRTGTTGELFFGEGSRLTVL.